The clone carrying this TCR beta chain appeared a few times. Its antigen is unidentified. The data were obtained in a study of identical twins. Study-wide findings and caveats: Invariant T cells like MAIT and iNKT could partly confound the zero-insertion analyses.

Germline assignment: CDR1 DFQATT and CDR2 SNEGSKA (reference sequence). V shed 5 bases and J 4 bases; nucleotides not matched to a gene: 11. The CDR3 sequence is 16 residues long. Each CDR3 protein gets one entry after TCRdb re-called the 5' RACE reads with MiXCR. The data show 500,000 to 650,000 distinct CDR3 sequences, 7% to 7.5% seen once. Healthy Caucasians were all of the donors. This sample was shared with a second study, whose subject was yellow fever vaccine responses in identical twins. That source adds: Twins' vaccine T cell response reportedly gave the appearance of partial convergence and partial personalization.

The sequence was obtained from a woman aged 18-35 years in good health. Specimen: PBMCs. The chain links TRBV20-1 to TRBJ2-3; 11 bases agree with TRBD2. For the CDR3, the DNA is TGCAGTGCTCAAAAACCTAGCGGGGGGATTGCAGATACGCAGTATTTT. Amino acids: CSAQKPSGGIADTQYF.